A single sample gave rise to the 18 T cell receptor beta chains below, sequenced in a study of shared clonotypes between healthy human individuals. It was CD45RO-negative cells, positively selected for CCR7, that made up naive CD8 cells, with terminally differentiated effector memory CD45RA+ cells excluded. Only in-frame clones appear in the TCRdb table, and some are missing; sequencing was by immunoSEQ multiplex PCR. The sample lists approximately 840,000 clones, 96% occurring once. Source material: naive CD8+ T cells sorted from blood. Every receptor here comes from a man between 25 and 39 years old in good health.

This chain uses TRBV4-1 with TRBJ2-7; tentative D call: TRBD1 (6 bases). CDR3 size: 17 residues. With 1 base removed from V and 3 bases from J, the gap between germline ends came to 19 bases. The germline gives CDR1 MGHRA, CDR2 YSYEKL. In nucleotides, the CDR3 is TGCGCCAGCAGCCAAGCGCAAATAACAGGGAATCTCTACGAGCAGTACTTC. It yields the protein CASSQAQITGNLYEQYF.

The V call is TRBV19, the J call TRBJ2-2, with 7 bases lining up with TRBD1. V was pared by 2 bases and J by 1 base, with 16 bases of the junction left unmatched. From germline, CDR1 is LNHDA and CDR2 SQIVND (reference sequence). This CDR3 contains 20 residues. For the CDR3, the DNA is TGTGCCAGTAGTATAAGGCCCGGGACAGCCGTCCGAGAGAACACCGGGGAGCTGTTTTTT. Translating it yields CASSIRPGTAVRENTGELFF.

The rearrangement joins TRBV29-1 to TRBJ2-7, with D possibly being TRBD2 (6 bases). The CDR3 sequence is 13 residues long. V lost 4 bases and J 3 bases, leaving 13 bases between the germline ends. CDR1 SQVTM and CDR2 ANQGSEA come from the germline V gene. CDR3 loop: CSVASGVFYEQYF. The CDR3 DNA follows: TGCAGCGTTGCCTCGGGAGTTTTCTACGAGCAGTACTTC.

The chain recombines TRBV5-4 with TRBJ2-1; TRBD1 matches at 9 bases. CDR1 is SGHNT, CDR2 YYREEE, per germline (reference sequence). There are 16 residues in the CDR3. Trimming cost V 4 bases and J 5 bases; bases outside gene matches: 10. This CDR3 reads CASSGQGTGLNNEQFF. In DNA form, the CDR3 reads TGTGCCAGCAGCGGACAGGGGACAGGGCTAAACAATGAGCAGTTCTTC.

This chain links TRBV19 with TRBJ1-5; D perhaps matches TRBD1 (6 bases). The length of the CDR3 is 13 residues. In germline, CDR1 is LNHDA, CDR2 SQIVND (reference sequence). The V end lost 9 bases, the J end lost 3 bases, and 12 bases lay between the germline ends. In DNA form, the CDR3 reads TGTGCCAGCACTGACAGGACCAATCAGCCCCAGCATTTT. Its protein product is CASTDRTNQPQHF.

The chain combines TRBV7-6 with TRBJ2-7; TRBD2 might be the D (5 bases). The CDR3 is 13 residues long. The germline V and J ends were trimmed by 3 bases and 1 base, with 7 bases remaining between them. In germline, CDR1 is SGHVS, CDR2 FNYEAQ. CDR3 nucleotide sequence: TGTGCCAGCAGCTTCGCGGGTTCCTACGAGCAGTACTTC. It codes for CASSFAGSYEQYF.

The V and J genes are TRBV7-9 and TRBJ1-2; TRBD1 might be the D (6 bases). Trimming removed 5 bases at V and 4 bases at J, with 14 bases between. In germline, CDR1 is SEHNR, CDR2 FQNEAQ (reference sequence). The CDR3 spans 14 residues. The CDR3 DNA sequence: TGTGCCAGCAGCCAAACCGGGACACCCTATGGCTACACCTTC. This translates into CASSQTGTPYGYTF.

The chain recombines TRBV11-2 with TRBJ2-5; the D gene is possibly TRBD1 (6 bases). Germline lookup yields CDR1 SGHAT and CDR2 FQNNGV. Trimming stripped 5 bases from V and 7 bases from J, with 17 bases between. CDR3 length: 14 residues. CDR3: CASSMGHPVGTQYF. In nucleotides, the CDR3 is TGTGCCAGCAGCATGGGACACCCGGTGGGGACCCAGTACTTC.

The genes are TRBV19 and TRBJ2-7; a weak D match, TRBD2 (7 bases). Trimming shortened V by 8 bases and J by 2 bases, and 10 bases separated the two germline ends. The CDR3 has 12 residues. The V gene's germline CDR1 is LNHDA and CDR2 SQIVND (reference sequence). CDR3 amino acids: CASRGATYEQYF. CDR3 nucleotide sequence: TGTGCCAGTCGGGGGGCAACCTACGAGCAGTACTTC.

The J gene is TRBJ1-2, the V gene TRBV11-2; 7 positions agree with TRBD1. The CDR3 is 12 amino acids. The V gene's germline CDR1 is SGHAT and CDR2 FQNNGV. After removal of 7 bases from V and 3 bases from J, the junction contained 2 bases not matched to a gene. DNA for the CDR3: TGTGCCAGCAAGGGGGCCCACTATGGCTACACCTTC. Its protein is CASKGAHYGYTF.

This clone was counted only a few times. This sequence joins TRBV4-1 and TRBJ2-7, with 10 bases aligning to TRBD2. The CDR3 runs 16 residues. Germline V lookup: CDR1 MGHRA, CDR2 YSYEKL. The junction had 6 bases not matched to a gene; V was cut back by 4 bases and J by 0 bases. The CDR3 DNA follows: TGCGCCAGCAGCCCCACTAGCGGGGCCGTCTCCTACGAGCAGTACTTC. Its translation: CASSPTSGAVSYEQYF.

The chain links TRBV5-4 to TRBJ2-7, with a weak D call TRBD1 (5 bases). Looked up from germline, CDR1 is SGHNT and CDR2 is YYREEE (reference sequence). The CDR3 is 17 amino acids. V lost 0 bases and J lost 2, with 18 bases in between. In nucleotides, the CDR3 is TGTGCCAGCAGCTTGGAGGTTGAGGCCCCACAGGCCTACGAGCAGTACTTC. It is translated as CASSLEVEAPQAYEQYF.

V gene TRBV29-1 combines with J gene TRBJ2-7, with D tentatively TRBD1 or TRBD2 (5 bases each). The V end lost 3 bases, the J end lost 6 bases, and 15 bases lay between the germline ends. Germline assignment: CDR1 SQVTM and CDR2 ANQGSEA. The CDR3 length is 13 residues. Here the CDR3 DNA reads TGCAGCGTTGACGTTGAGGGGCCCGGCGAGCAGTACTTC. Encoded protein: CSVDVEGPGEQYF.

This clone was observed a handful of times. This sequence joins TRBV15 and TRBJ2-3; 7 nucleotides align to TRBD1. Trimming took 3 bases from V and 5 from J; bases not matched to a gene: 11. The CDR3 covers 16 residues. Germline-derived CDR1 and CDR2 are LNHNV and YYDKDF (reference sequence). The CDR3 DNA is TGTGCCACCAGCAGCCATAAGACAGGGAGAAAAGATACGCAGTATTTT. Residues: CATSSHKTGRKDTQYF.

V usage is TRBV7-9 and J usage is TRBJ1-4, with 12 bases lining up with TRBD1. The CDR3 sequence is 17 residues long. V dropped 5 bases and J dropped 2; count of bases not matched to a gene: 6. Germline CDR1 reads SEHNR; CDR2 reads FQNEAQ (reference sequence). CDR3 coding DNA: TGTGCCAGCAGCCCAGGGACAGGGGGCGTCACTAATGAAAAACTGTTTTTT. It codes for CASSPGTGGVTNEKLFF.

The chain couples TRBV7-8 to TRBJ2-3, with D perhaps matching TRBD2 (6 bases). Germline assignment: CDR1 SGHVS and CDR2 FQNEAQ. The CDR3 loop spans 15 amino acids. V dropped 5 bases and J dropped 6 bases, with 18 bases sitting between them. The CDR3 loop is CASSGSGPQRDTQYF. CDR3 nucleotides: TGTGCCAGCAGCGGTAGCGGCCCTCAAAGGGATACGCAGTATTTT.

V usage is TRBV6-5 and J usage is TRBJ2-3; the match to TRBD1 covers 9 bases. V dropped 5 bases and J dropped 1; count of bases not matched to a gene: 4. This CDR3 is built from 15 residues. In germline, CDR1 is MNHEY, CDR2 SVGAGI. The CDR3 region is CASSRQGVGTDTQYF. CDR3 nucleotide sequence: TGTGCCAGCAGTCGACAGGGGGTGGGCACAGATACGCAGTATTTT.

J is TRBJ2-2 and V is TRBV6-5; tentative D call: TRBD2 (5 bases). The CDR3 sequence is 15 residues long. V lost 2 bases and J 1 base, leaving 8 bases between the germline ends. The V gene's germline CDR1 is MNHEY and CDR2 SVGAGI. The CDR3 loop is CASSYTTRNTGELFF. The CDR3, as DNA: TGTGCCAGCAGTTACACCACTAGGAACACCGGGGAGCTGTTTTTT.